This T cell receptor (beta chain) was documented in a study of cytomegalovirus exposure and HLA in healthy donors. Findings and caveats of the study: Analysis performed later showed TCR beta chains linked to HLA being more clonally expanded than equally common others. There were several of the most significant clusters that appeared linked to common viral pathogens in a later analysis.

CDR1 and CDR2 from the germline V gene are MGHRA and YSYEKL. The CDR3 totals 14 residues. Trimming removed 1 base at V and 7 bases at J, with 10 bases between. For this clone: Its antigen is undetermined.

A multiplex PCR was run with 60 Vbeta primers and 13 Jbeta primers. Libraries were prepared by immunoSEQ multiplex PCR; TCRdb keeps only in-frame clonotypes and omits some of them. The repertoire holds fewer than 200,000 clones, with roughly 71% as singletons. The sample was PBMCs. The rearrangement joins TRBV4-1 to TRBJ1-4; D unresolved. This clonotype was obtained from a girl aged 10-17 years in good health and CMV-seronegative. In DNA, the CDR3 is TGCGCCAGCAGCCAAGTTAACGGTGGTGAAAAACTGTTTTTT. Translating gives CASSQVNGGEKLFF.